This is a list of T cell receptor beta chains from one sample in a study of T-cell memory formation after mild COVID-19. TCRdb processed the 5' RACE reads anew with MiXCR; each CDR3 protein has one entry. The sample contains approximately 180,000 distinct CDR3 sequences, around 16% of which appear only once. The source material was PBMCs or a T cell subset sorted from them (not recorded which). The receptor source for this set is an adult woman who had mild COVID-19 (a few samples of this study predate the infection). Cell type and time point are not known. CDR3s include the opening cysteine and the closing phenylalanine or tryptophan. D genes are given only for firm matches. Some rows have no size entry. The others give once, few or many, or a class for an expanded clone.

>.|.|TRBJ2-4|TRBV21-1
CASSRRQGARVAKNIQYF
TGTGCCAGCAGCAGAAGACAGGGGGCGCGGGTGGCCAAAAACATTCAGTACTTC
>TRBD2|.|TRBJ2-7|TRBV19
CASSTRTSGRAGSYEQYF
TGTGCCAGTAGTACGCGGACTAGCGGGAGGGCGGGCTCCTACGAGCAGTACTTC
>TRBD1|.|TRBJ2-3|TRBV7-2
CASSARGLPRGDTQYF
TGTGCCAGCAGCGCCAGGGGGCTTCCCAGGGGAGATACGCAGTATTTT
>TRBD2|few|TRBJ2-5|TRBV9
CASSAPPGTSGKRETQYF
TGTGCCAGCAGCGCCCCCCCCGGGACTAGCGGGAAGAGAGAGACCCAGTACTTC
>TRBD2|.|TRBJ2-7|TRBV7-8
CASSLRVASGWEQYF
TGTGCCAGCAGCCTAAGGGTTGCTAGCGGGTGGGAGCAGTACTTC
>.|once|TRBJ1-4|TRBV7-2
CASSNQGGGGEKLFF
TGTGCCAGCAGCAATCAAGGGGGAGGGGGTGAAAAACTGTTTTTT
>TRBD1|few|TRBJ1-5|TRBV6-6
CASTTGQHNQPQHF
TGTGCCAGCACCACGGGACAGCATAATCAGCCCCAGCATTTT
>.|few|TRBJ2-1|TRBV7-9
CASSLGSRGWYNEQFF
TGTGCCAGCAGCTTAGGGAGCAGGGGATGGTACAATGAGCAGTTCTTC
>TRBD2|few|TRBJ2-1|TRBV11-3
CASSIRGAGNYNEQFF
TGTGCCAGCAGTATTCGGGGAGCGGGGAACTACAATGAGCAGTTCTTC
>.|few|TRBJ2-1|TRBV3-1
CASRDSRNNEQFF
TGTGCCAGCAGGGATTCGAGGAACAATGAGCAGTTCTTC
>TRBD1|.|TRBJ2-1|TRBV27
CASRTGDSNEQFF
TGTGCCAGCAGGACAGGGGACTCCAATGAGCAGTTCTTC
>.|.|TRBJ1-1|TRBV5-1
CASQEQASLNTEAFF
TGCGCCAGCCAAGAACAGGCTTCACTGAACACTGAAGCTTTCTTT
>.|few|TRBJ1-6|TRBV6-5
CASSYEGNSPLHF
TGTGCCAGCAGTTACGAGGGGAATTCACCCCTCCACTTT
>TRBD1|few|TRBJ2-4|TRBV7-2
CASSAIPGDRVRWF
TGTGCCAGCAGCGCCATACCAGGGGACAGGGTCCGGTGGTTC
>.|few|TRBJ2-5|TRBV25-1
CASSEISSTGQETQYF
TGTGCCAGCAGTGAAATCTCAAGCACGGGACAAGAGACCCAGTACTTC
>TRBD1|.|TRBJ1-4|TRBV7-8
CASSPQDRLKLFF
TGTGCCAGCAGCCCCCAGGACAGGTTAAAACTGTTTTTT
>TRBD1|.|TRBJ1-2|TRBV7-2
CASSLADRGGGYTF
TGTGCCAGCAGCTTAGCCGACAGGGGGGGTGGCTACACCTTC
>TRBD2|.|TRBJ2-5|TRBV20-1
CSARRLAGAQETQYF
TGCAGTGCTAGGCGACTAGCGGGGGCCCAAGAGACCCAGTACTTC
>.|.|TRBJ2-7|TRBV12-3/TRBV12-4
CASSFWGSEQYEQYF
TGTGCCAGCAGTTTTTGGGGTAGCGAGCAATATGAGCAGTACTTC
>.|.|TRBJ2-2|TRBV4-2
CASRGGLGNTGELFF
TGTGCCAGCAGGGGGGGACTGGGGAACACCGGGGAGCTGTTTTTT
>.|.|TRBJ2-1|TRBV6-1
CASSEALRGGWEQFF
TGTGCCAGCAGTGAAGCGCTTCGAGGGGGTTGGGAGCAGTTCTTC
>.|.|TRBJ2-3|TRBV14
CASSQRRTDTQYF
TGTGCCAGCAGCCAGCGACGGACAGATACGCAGTATTTT
>.|.|TRBJ1-4|TRBV30
CAWSNAGVREKLFF
TGTGCCTGGAGTAACGCTGGGGTACGGGAAAAACTGTTTTTT
>.|many|TRBJ1-4|TRBV7-6
CASSFLGAPNEKLFF
TGTGCCAGCAGCTTCTTGGGGGCTCCTAATGAAAAACTGTTTTTT
>.|.|TRBJ2-3|TRBV7-2
CASSLWRGAGRDTQYF
TGTGCCAGCAGCTTATGGCGGGGAGCAGGGCGAGATACGCAGTATTTT
>.|few|TRBJ1-1|TRBV12-3/TRBV12-4
CASRQVVNTEAFF
TGTGCCAGCAGACAGGTGGTGAACACTGAAGCTTTCTTT
>.|.|TRBJ1-5|TRBV7-8
CASSLMGAEPQHF
TGTGCCAGCAGCTTAATGGGGGCTGAGCCCCAGCATTTT
>.|.|TRBJ1-3|TRBV20-1
CSAPVGTAGNTIYF
TGCAGCGCTCCAGTGGGGACGGCTGGAAACACCATATATTTT
>.|.|TRBJ1-1|TRBV4-2
CASSHHLDKGGGTEAFF
TGTGCCAGCAGCCACCACTTGGACAAGGGGGGGGGCACTGAAGCTTTCTTT
>TRBD1|.|TRBJ1-1|TRBV7-8
CASSSGDRGKAEAFF
TGTGCCAGCAGCTCCGGGGACAGGGGTAAGGCTGAAGCTTTCTTT
>.|many|TRBJ2-7|TRBV20-1
CSATTGTSNYEQYF
TGCAGTGCTACAACCGGGACGTCGAACTACGAGCAGTACTTC
>.|.|TRBJ2-2|TRBV19
CASSIRVHTGELFF
TGTGCCAGTAGTATCAGGGTCCACACCGGGGAGCTGTTTTTT
>TRBD2|many|TRBJ2-1|TRBV12-3/TRBV12-4
CASSNREGYNEQFF
TGTGCCAGCAGCAACCGGGAGGGTTACAATGAGCAGTTCTTC
>.|few|TRBJ2-4|TRBV6-6
CASSWRPAGIQYF
TGTGCCAGCAGTTGGCGCCCAGCGGGCATTCAGTACTTC
>.|.|TRBJ1-1|TRBV5-1
CASSPNPDGFNTEAFF
TGCGCCAGCAGCCCCAACCCGGACGGTTTTAACACTGAAGCTTTCTTT
>TRBD2|few|TRBJ2-3|TRBV29-1
CSVYRATSSVADTQYF
TGCAGCGTGTACCGGGCGACTAGCTCGGTTGCAGATACGCAGTATTTT
>.|.|TRBJ1-6|TRBV6-5
CASSYAWGSHSPLHF
TGTGCCAGCAGTTACGCCTGGGGATCGCACTCACCCCTCCACTTT
>.|many|TRBJ2-7|TRBV7-9
CASSLRGQTYEQYF
TGTGCCAGCAGCTTACGGGGGCAGACCTACGAGCAGTACTTC
>.|.|TRBJ2-2|TRBV24-1
CATSDRGGHETGELFF
TGTGCCACCAGTGATCGCGGAGGCCATGAGACCGGGGAGCTGTTTTTT
>.|.|TRBJ2-1|TRBV7-2
CASSFGASEKQFF
TGTGCCAGCAGCTTCGGTGCTAGCGAGAAGCAGTTCTTC
>TRBD1|few|TRBJ2-2|TRBV24-1
CAISGIIPGQGNTGELFF
TGTGCCATCAGCGGAATCATACCGGGACAGGGAAACACCGGGGAGCTGTTTTTT
>TRBD1|few|TRBJ1-2|TRBV12-3/TRBV12-4
CASSSPGGAGSYTF
TGTGCCAGCAGTTCTCCAGGGGGCGCGGGCAGCTACACCTTC
>TRBD1|few|TRBJ1-3|TRBV3-1
CASSQGSATGLSGNTIYF
TGTGCCAGCAGCCAGGGGTCCGCGACAGGGCTTTCTGGAAACACCATATATTTT
>.|.|TRBJ1-1|TRBV7-9
CASSRGVRSFF
TGTGCCAGCAGCCGGGGCGTACGATCTTTCTTT
>.|few|TRBJ2-5|TRBV12-3/TRBV12-4
CASSLAGSLGSDF
TGTGCCAGCAGTTTGGCCGGCTCTTTGGGCTCGGACTTC
>.|few|TRBJ2-1|TRBV5-1
CASSLGAATASEQFF
TGCGCCAGCAGCTTGGGCGCCGCGACAGCCAGTGAGCAGTTCTTC
>TRBD1|few|TRBJ1-3|TRBV6-5
CASSSTGAGNTIYF
TGTGCCAGCAGTTCGACAGGGGCCGGAAACACCATATATTTT
>TRBD2|many|TRBJ2-3|TRBV3-1
CASSPSSGSTDTQYF
TGTGCCAGCAGCCCGTCTAGCGGGAGCACAGATACGCAGTATTTT
>TRBD1|few|TRBJ2-5|TRBV7-9
CASSLPTGGQRETQYF
TGTGCCAGCAGCTTACCGACAGGGGGCCAGAGGGAGACCCAGTACTTC
>.|.|TRBJ1-4|TRBV7-2
CASSLGTAQEKLFF
TGTGCCAGCAGCTTAGGGACCGCACAAGAAAAACTGTTTTTT
>.|.|TRBJ2-3|TRBV10-3
CAISAQGRDTDTQYF
TGTGCCATCAGTGCCCAGGGCAGGGACACAGATACGCAGTATTTT
>.|.|TRBJ2-7|TRBV10-3
CAISIAGRYEQYF
TGTGCCATCAGTATTGCAGGGAGGTACGAGCAGTACTTC
>TRBD1|.|TRBJ1-4|TRBV2
CASSFTGTVNEKLFF
TGTGCCAGCAGCTTCACCGGGACAGTTAATGAAAAACTGTTTTTT
>TRBD2|many|TRBJ2-7|TRBV7-9
CASSFSGGSYEQYF
TGTGCCAGCAGCTTTAGCGGGGGGTCCTACGAGCAGTACTTC